The clone carrying this T cell receptor (beta chain) showed up just a few times. Its antigen is as yet unknown. The sample belongs to a study of CD8 T cells in ankylosing spondylitis. Overall study findings and caveats: The authors found the disease-linked clones to be CD8+ and relatively rare in peripheral blood. Reportedly, significant enrichment of disease-linked clones occurred in matched ankylosing spondylitis synovial fluid. A TCR beta motif of fewer than ten highly homologous variants seemed to mark ankylosing spondylitis blood.

Germline CDR1 DFQATT, CDR2 SNEGSKA (reference sequence). The J segment lost 2 bases and the V segment lost 5 bases, leaving 11 bases of the junction unmatched. This CDR3 is 15 amino acids long. The TCR beta libraries were generated through quantitative 5'-RACE incorporating molecular barcodes. TCRdb ran MiXCR on the 5' RACE reads and lists one entry per CDR3 protein. The data hold 250,000 to 300,000 distinct CDR3 sequences, with 18% observed a single time. The chain links TRBV20-1 to TRBJ2-7; 8 positions agree with TRBD1. Specimen: blood, either unsorted or a sorted T cell fraction (not recorded which). The receptor comes from a male donor with ankylosing spondylitis or in good health (not recorded which). The CDR3: CSASPDRAFTYEQYF. As DNA, the CDR3 is TGCAGTGCTTCCCCGGACAGGGCATTTACCTACGAGCAGTACTTC.